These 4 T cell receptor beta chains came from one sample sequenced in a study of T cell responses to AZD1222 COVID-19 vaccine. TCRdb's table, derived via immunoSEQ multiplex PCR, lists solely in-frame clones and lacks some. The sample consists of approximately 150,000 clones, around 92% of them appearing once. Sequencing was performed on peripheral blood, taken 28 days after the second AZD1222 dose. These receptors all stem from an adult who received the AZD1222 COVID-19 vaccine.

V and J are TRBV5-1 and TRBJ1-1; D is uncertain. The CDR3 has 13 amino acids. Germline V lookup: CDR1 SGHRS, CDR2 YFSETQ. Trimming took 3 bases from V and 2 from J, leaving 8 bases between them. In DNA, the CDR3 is TGCGCCAGCAGCTCGGACGGTAACACTGAAGCTTTCTTT. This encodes CASSSDGNTEAFF.

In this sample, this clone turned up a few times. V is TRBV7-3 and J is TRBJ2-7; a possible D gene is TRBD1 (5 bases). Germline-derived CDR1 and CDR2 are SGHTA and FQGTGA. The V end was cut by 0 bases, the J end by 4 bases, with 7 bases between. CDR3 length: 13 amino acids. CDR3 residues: CASSLTGAYEQYF. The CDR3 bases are TGTGCCAGCAGCTTAACAGGGGCGTACGAGCAGTACTTC.

CDR3 DNA: TGCGCCAGCAGCCGCGCAGGCTTCTACAATGAGCAGTTCTTC. It is translated as CASSRAGFYNEQFF. This chain links TRBV4-1 with TRBJ2-1; D not resolved. This CDR3 comprises 14 residues. Per germline, CDR1 MGHRA and CDR2 YSYEKL. V lost 4 bases to trimming and J lost 3 bases, with 10 bases between them.

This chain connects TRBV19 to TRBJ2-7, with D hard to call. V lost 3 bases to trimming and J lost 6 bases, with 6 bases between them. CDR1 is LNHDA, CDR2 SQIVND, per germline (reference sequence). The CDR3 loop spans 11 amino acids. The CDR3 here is CASSIGLEQYF. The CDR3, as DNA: TGTGCCAGTAGTATCGGTCTCGAGCAGTACTTC.